This T cell receptor (beta chain) was identified in a study of beta chain features in type 1 diabetes. In the study overall: There were around 110 million sorted cells examined across all samples. The study, taken as a whole, reports: Because the template was cDNA, high-expressing cells might be over-represented. Type 1 diabetes patients had VDJ junctions that carried fewer insertions and more deletions. Shortening of TCRB CDR3s, moderate but significant, appeared in all four CD4+ subsets of Type 1 diabetes patients.

TCRB transcripts that were expressed got sequenced, as all of the isolated RNA had been reverse transcribed. Assay used: immunoSEQ multiplex PCR; TCRdb lists only in-frame clones, some missing. Found here are about 300,000 clones, 8% of them singletons; the top ten hold 1%. A remark on this clone: Its antigen is unidentified.

From germline, CDR1 is MGHRA and CDR2 YSYEKL. CDR3 size: 13 residues. V lost 5 bases to trimming and J lost 3 bases, with 10 bases between them. The chain has TRBV4-1 and TRBJ1-2; D gene unclear. This TCR came from a woman under 30 in good health. Material: central memory CD4+ T cells from blood. This chain's CDR3 is CASSWSMDYGYTF. CDR3 coding DNA: TGCGCCAGCAGCTGGTCGATGGACTATGGCTACACCTTC.